This T cell receptor (beta chain) was sequenced for a study of T-cell memory formation after mild COVID-19. Findings and caveats of the study: Researchers found some responding clones in pre-infection memory, a sign that cross-reactive memory joined. CD4+ contracting clones lay mainly in CM and EM, CD8+ ones in EMRA.

Trimming removed 0 bases from V and 3 bases from J; junction bases left unmatched: 1. The CDR3 sequence is 15 residues long. Germline CDR1 is SGHRS and CDR2 is YFSETQ. From 5'RACE with constant-segment primers came TCR alpha and TCR beta cDNA libraries that carried sample barcodes and UMIs. Each CDR3 protein is one row after TCRdb ran MiXCR on the 5' RACE reads. The sample consists of roughly 52,000 distinct CDR3 sequences, 8% to 10% of them appearing once. This clonotype was detected many times. Its antigen is unknown. Sequencing was carried out using PBMCs or a T cell subset sorted from them (not recorded which). The clonotype comes from a man between 18 and 35 years old who had mild COVID-19 (a few samples of this study predate the infection). Cell type and time point are not known. J is TRBJ2-2 and V is TRBV5-1, with 8 bases matching TRBD1. This chain's CDR3 is CASSLGQGHTGELFF. As DNA, the CDR3 is TGCGCCAGCAGCTTGGGACAGGGGCACACCGGGGAGCTGTTTTTT.